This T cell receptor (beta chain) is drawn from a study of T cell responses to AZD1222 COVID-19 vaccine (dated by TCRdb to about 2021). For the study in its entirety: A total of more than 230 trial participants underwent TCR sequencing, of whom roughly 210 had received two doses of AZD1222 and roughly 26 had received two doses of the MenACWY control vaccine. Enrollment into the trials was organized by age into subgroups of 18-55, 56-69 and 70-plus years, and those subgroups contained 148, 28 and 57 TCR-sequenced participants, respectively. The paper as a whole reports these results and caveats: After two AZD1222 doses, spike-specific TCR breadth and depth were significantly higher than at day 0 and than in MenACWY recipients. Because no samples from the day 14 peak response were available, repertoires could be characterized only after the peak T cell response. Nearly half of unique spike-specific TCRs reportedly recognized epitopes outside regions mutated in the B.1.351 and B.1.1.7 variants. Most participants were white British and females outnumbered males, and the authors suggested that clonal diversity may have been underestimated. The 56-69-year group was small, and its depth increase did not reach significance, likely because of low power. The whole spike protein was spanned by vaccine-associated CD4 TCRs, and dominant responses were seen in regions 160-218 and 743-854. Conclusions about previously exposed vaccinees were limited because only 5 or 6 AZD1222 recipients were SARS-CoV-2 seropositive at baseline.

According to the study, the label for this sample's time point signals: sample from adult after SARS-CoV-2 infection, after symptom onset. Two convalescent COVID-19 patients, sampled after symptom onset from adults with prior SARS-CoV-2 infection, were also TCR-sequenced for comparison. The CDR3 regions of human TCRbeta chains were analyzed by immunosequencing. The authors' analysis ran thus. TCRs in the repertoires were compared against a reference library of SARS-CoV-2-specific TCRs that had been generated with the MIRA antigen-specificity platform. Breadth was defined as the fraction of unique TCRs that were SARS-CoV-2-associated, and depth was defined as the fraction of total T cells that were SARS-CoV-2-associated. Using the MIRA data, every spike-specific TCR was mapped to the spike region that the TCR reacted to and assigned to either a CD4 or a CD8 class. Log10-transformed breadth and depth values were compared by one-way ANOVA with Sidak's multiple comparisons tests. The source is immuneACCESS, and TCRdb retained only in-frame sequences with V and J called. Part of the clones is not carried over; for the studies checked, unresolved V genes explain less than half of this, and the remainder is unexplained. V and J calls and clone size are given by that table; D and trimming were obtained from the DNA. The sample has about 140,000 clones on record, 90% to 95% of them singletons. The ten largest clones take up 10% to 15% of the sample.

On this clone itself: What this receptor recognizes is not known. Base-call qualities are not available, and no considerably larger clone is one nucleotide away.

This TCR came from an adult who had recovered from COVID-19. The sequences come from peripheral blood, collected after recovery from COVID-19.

The nucleotide sequence is TGTGCCAGCAGCACTAAGGTGACCGGGGAGCTGTTTTTT. The resulting protein is CASSTKVTGELFF. The chain links TRBV5-4 with TRBJ2-2; a confident D gene designation cannot be given. The trim is 4 bases for V and 5 bases for J, with a gap of 9 bases between the germline ends. Spanning cysteine to phenylalanine, the CDR3 consists of 13 amino acids. CDR3 DNA only is kept here, 39 bases in frame from base 1. From the germline V gene (reference sequence), CDR1 is SGHNT and CDR2 is YYREEE.